These 20 T cell receptor beta chains were sequenced from one sample in a study of blood T cell repertoires in COVID-19. The repertoire was sequenced with immunoSEQ multiplex PCR; TCRdb's copy has only in-frame clones and lacks some. The sample carries 90,000 or so clones, approximately 90% recorded once. The source material was peripheral blood. The receptors were sampled from a man aged 55 to 70 with acute or convalescent COVID-19.

V and J are TRBV30 and TRBJ2-5; a possible D gene is TRBD2 (6 bases). The CDR3 totals 12 residues. Looked up from germline, CDR1 is GTSNPN and CDR2 is SVGIG (reference sequence). Deletions cut 3 bases from V and 5 bases from J, with 10 bases between. The CDR3 DNA reads TGTGCCTGGAGAACGGGGGTGGAGACCCAGTACTTC. It yields the protein CAWRTGVETQYF.

This clone has more than one count but fewer than ten. This rearrangement joins TRBV10-1 to TRBJ1-3; TRBD1 aligns across 7 bases. Germline assignment: CDR1 WNHNN and CDR2 SYGVQD (reference sequence). V was clipped by 0 bases and J by 4 bases; unmatched bases: 15. The CDR3 has 19 residues. The CDR3 DNA sequence: TGCGCCAGCAGTGAGTCCCCGGCGACAGGGAGTGGATCCGGAAACACCATATATTTT. Residues: CASSESPATGSGSGNTIYF.

This chain uses TRBV5-1 with TRBJ1-2; perhaps TRBD1 as D (5 bases). CDR1 SGHRS and CDR2 YFSETQ come from the germline V gene. This CDR3 is built from 15 residues. V lost 4 bases and J lost 3, with 16 bases in between. The CDR3 is CASSPETVSHYGYTF. In DNA, the CDR3 is TGCGCCAGCAGCCCCGAGACAGTTTCACACTATGGCTACACCTTC.

This clone was counted between two and nine times. The V gene is TRBV6-5, the J gene TRBJ2-2, with 7 bases that match TRBD1. Germline assignment: CDR1 MNHEY and CDR2 SVGAGI. CDR3 length: 14 residues. With V trimmed by 5 bases and J by 5 bases, 5 bases remained unmatched. The CDR3 DNA sequence: TGTGCCAGCAGTAACAGGGGAAGAACCGGGGAGCTGTTTTTT. This translates into CASSNRGRTGELFF.

This clone appeared once. The genes are TRBV4-1 and TRBJ1-1; D remains ambiguous. Trimming cost V 0 bases and J 5 bases, with 10 bases left between them. CDR1 and CDR2 (germline): MGHRA, YSYEKL. There are 14 residues in the CDR3. The CDR3 reads CASSQEGTETEAFF. Written as DNA, the CDR3 is TGCGCCAGCAGCCAAGAGGGCACGGAAACTGAAGCTTTCTTT.

This sequence joins TRBV10-3 and TRBJ1-1; 10 bases agree with TRBD1. Trimming at V came to 9 bases and at J to 3 bases, leaving 10 bases not matched to a gene. Per the germline V gene, CDR1 is ENHRY and CDR2 is SYGVKD. The CDR3 has 15 amino acids. The CDR3, as DNA: TGTGCCATGTCGACAGGGGGCGAGGGCGACACTGAAGCTTTCTTT. Encoded protein: CAMSTGGEGDTEAFF.

The J gene is TRBJ2-7, the V gene TRBV11-1; a weak D match, TRBD1 (6 bases). Trimming stripped 5 bases from V and 3 bases from J, with 17 bases between. The CDR3 contains 15 residues. CDR1 is SGHAT, CDR2 FQDESV, per germline (reference sequence). The CDR3 DNA reads TGTGCCAGCAGCCCCATGGACAGTCATAGCTACGAGCAGTACTTC. Protein: CASSPMDSHSYEQYF.

The gene calls are TRBV19 and TRBJ1-2, with D maybe TRBD1 (5 bases). CDR3 size: 16 residues. In germline, CDR1 is LNHDA, CDR2 SQIVND (reference sequence). Trimming took 3 bases from V and 0 from J, leaving 14 bases between them. The chain's CDR3 is CASSIVFGGPNYGYTF. The CDR3 nucleotides are TGTGCCAGTAGTATCGTCTTCGGGGGTCCTAACTATGGCTACACCTTC. The full variable domain, in which reference TRBV19 and TRBJ1-2 provide the parts outside the CDR3, is DGGITQSPKYLFRKEGQNVTLSCEQNLNHDAMYWYRQDPGQGLRLIYYSQIVNDFQKGDIAEGYSVSREKKESFPLTVTSAQKNPTAFYLCASSIVFGGPNYGYTFGSGTRLTVV.

This CDR3 is CASSFRGGGQPQHF. Written as DNA, the CDR3 is TGTGCCAGCAGTTTCAGGGGAGGGGGTCAGCCCCAGCATTTT. The chain recombines TRBV28 with TRBJ1-5, with a possible D match to TRBD1 (6 bases). Trimming took 3 bases from V and 6 from J, leaving 12 bases between them. This CDR3 spans 14 amino acids. Germline V gives CDR1 MDHEN, CDR2 SYDVKM. The full variable domain, completed using reference TRBV28 and TRBJ1-5, is DVKVTQSSRYLVKRTGEKVFLECVQDMDHENMFWYRQDPGLGLRLIYFSYDVKMKEKGDIPEGYSVSREKKERFSLILESASTNQTSMYLCASSFRGGGQPQHFGDGTRLSIL.

The rearrangement uses TRBV5-5 and TRBJ2-3, with 7 bases identical to TRBD2. The V gene end was trimmed by 1 base and the J gene end by 1 base; junction bases not matched to a gene: 9. The CDR3 consists of 17 residues. CDR1 is SGHKS and CDR2 is YYEKEE in the germline V gene (reference sequence). CDR3 residues: CASSLLGKREGTDTQYF. As DNA, the CDR3 is TGTGCCAGCAGCTTGTTGGGAAAGCGGGAAGGCACAGATACGCAGTATTTT.

The V and J genes are TRBV5-6 and TRBJ1-4, with D hard to call. Germline loops: CDR1 SGHDT, CDR2 YYEEEE. V shed 0 bases and J shed 8 bases, with 14 bases lying between them. This CDR3 is built from 15 residues. This CDR3 is CASSLAGVGSEKLFF. CDR3 DNA: TGTGCCAGCAGCTTGGCAGGCGTGGGGAGCGAAAAACTGTTTTTT.

The genes are TRBV21-1 and TRBJ2-5; TRBD2, the table's D call, was not compared with the DNA. TRBV21-1 is recorded as a pseudogene. This CDR3 spans 14 amino acids. The CDR3 sequence is CASLPGRDQETQYF. The CDR3 bases are TGTGCCAGCCTACCCGGGAGGGACCAAGAGACCCAGTACTTC.

The chain combines TRBV5-6 with TRBJ2-3; TRBD1 aligns across 11 bases. With V trimmed by 9 bases and J by 5 bases, 14 bases remained unmatched. Germline V CDR1 and CDR2: SGHDT, YYEEEE. The CDR3 consists of 16 residues. CDR3 coding DNA: TGTGCCACGCGCCGGACGGGACAGGGGGTAAAAGATACGCAGTATTTT. Translating it yields CATRRTGQGVKDTQYF.

The chain is built from TRBV25-1 and TRBJ1-2; D unclear. V lost 3 bases, J lost 5 bases, and 10 bases lay in between. CDR1 is MGHDK, CDR2 SYGVNS, per germline. The CDR3 is 13 amino acids. In DNA form, the CDR3 reads TGTGCCAGCAGTGATTCTCCCGGGTATGGCTACACCTTC. Translation: CASSDSPGYGYTF.

This clone was counted between two and nine times. The rearrangement links TRBV5-1 to TRBJ2-2; no clear D. CDR1 is SGHRS, CDR2 YFSETQ, per germline. Trimming removed 0 bases from V and 0 bases from J, with 3 bases in between. The CDR3 has 14 residues. DNA for the CDR3: TGCGCCAGCAGCTTGGACACGAACACCGGGGAGCTGTTTTTT. This translates into CASSLDTNTGELFF.

The chain couples TRBV21-1 to TRBJ2-3; TRBD1 is the table's D call, not checked against the DNA. TRBV21-1 corresponds to a pseudogene. The CDR3 consists of 15 residues. The CDR3 coding sequence is TGTGCCAGCAGCAAGCCGGGACAGGGCCCCCATACGCAGTATTTT. Translating it yields CASSKPGQGPHTQYF.

This sequence joins TRBV6-5 and TRBJ1-2; D is possibly TRBD1 (5 bases). CDR3 length: 13 amino acids. The germline gives CDR1 MNHEY, CDR2 SVGAGI. V was pared by 5 bases and J by 3 bases, with 10 bases between. CDR3 amino acids: CASSPGSYYGYTF. The CDR3 nucleotides read TGTGCCAGCAGTCCAGGGTCTTACTATGGCTACACCTTC.

The chain uses TRBV3-1 (or the pseudogene TRBV3-2) and TRBJ2-1; TRBD2 aligns across 9 bases. Germline CDR1 reads LGHDT; CDR2 reads YNNKEL (reference sequence). V shed 4 bases, J shed 9 bases, and the junction held 13 bases outside the gene matches. The CDR3 loop spans 16 amino acids. Here the CDR3 reads CASSPKGLAGYGEQFF. As DNA, the CDR3 is TGTGCCAGCAGCCCCAAGGGCCTAGCGGGGTACGGTGAGCAGTTCTTC.

The chain uses TRBV6-5 and TRBJ1-2; weak D call: TRBD1 (5 bases). The CDR3 contains 14 residues. V was trimmed by 6 bases and J by 4 bases, leaving 15 bases between them. Germline V gene sequence: CDR1 MNHEY, CDR2 SVGAGI. CDR3 sequence reads: CASRFQSQGYGYTF. In DNA form, the CDR3 reads TGTGCCAGCAGGTTCCAGAGTCAGGGCTATGGCTACACCTTC.

The V and J genes are TRBV6-4 and TRBJ2-1; D unresolved. Per the germline V gene, CDR1 is MRHNA and CDR2 is SNTAGT. The CDR3 is 18 residues long. V shed 4 bases and J shed 0 bases, with 19 bases lying between them. DNA of the CDR3: TGTGCCAGCAGTGTCGAACCTAGTGCGGTGAGCTCCTACAATGAGCAGTTCTTC. This gives the protein CASSVEPSAVSSYNEQFF.